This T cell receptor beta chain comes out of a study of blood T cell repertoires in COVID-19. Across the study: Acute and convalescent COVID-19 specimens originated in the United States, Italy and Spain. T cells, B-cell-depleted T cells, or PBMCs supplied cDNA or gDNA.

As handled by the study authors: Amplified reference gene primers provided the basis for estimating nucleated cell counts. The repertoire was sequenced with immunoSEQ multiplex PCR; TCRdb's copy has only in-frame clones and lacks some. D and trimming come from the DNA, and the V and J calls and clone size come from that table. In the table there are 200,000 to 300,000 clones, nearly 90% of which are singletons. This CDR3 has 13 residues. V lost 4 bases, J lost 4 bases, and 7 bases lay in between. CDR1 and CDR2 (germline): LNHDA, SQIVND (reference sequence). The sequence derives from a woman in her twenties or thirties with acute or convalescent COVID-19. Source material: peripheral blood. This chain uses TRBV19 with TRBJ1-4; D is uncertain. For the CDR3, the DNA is TGTGCCAGTAGTAACGGGGATAATGAAAAACTGTTTTTT. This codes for CASSNGDNEKLFF.